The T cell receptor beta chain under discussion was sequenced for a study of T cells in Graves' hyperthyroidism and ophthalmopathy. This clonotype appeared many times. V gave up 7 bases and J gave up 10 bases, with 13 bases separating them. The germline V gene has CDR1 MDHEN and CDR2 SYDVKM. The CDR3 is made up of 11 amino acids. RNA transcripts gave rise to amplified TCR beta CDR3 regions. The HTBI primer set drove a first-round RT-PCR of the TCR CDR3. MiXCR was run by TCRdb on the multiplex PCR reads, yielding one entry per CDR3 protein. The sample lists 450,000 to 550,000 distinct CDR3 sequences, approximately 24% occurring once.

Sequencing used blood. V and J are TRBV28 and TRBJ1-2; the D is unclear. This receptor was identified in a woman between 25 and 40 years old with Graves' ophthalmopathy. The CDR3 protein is CASTGPNYYTF. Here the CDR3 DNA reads TGTGCCAGCACTGGGCCGAACTACTACACCTTC.